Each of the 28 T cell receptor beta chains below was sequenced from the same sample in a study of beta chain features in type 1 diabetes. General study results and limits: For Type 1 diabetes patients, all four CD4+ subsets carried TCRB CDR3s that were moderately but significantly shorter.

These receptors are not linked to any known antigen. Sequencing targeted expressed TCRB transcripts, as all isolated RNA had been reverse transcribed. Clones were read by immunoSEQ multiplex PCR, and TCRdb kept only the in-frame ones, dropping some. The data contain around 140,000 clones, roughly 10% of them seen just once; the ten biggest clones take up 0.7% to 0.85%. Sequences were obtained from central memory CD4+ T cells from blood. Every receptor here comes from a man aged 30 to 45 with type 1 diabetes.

The CDR3 loop is CASSLKTGGDTGELFF. CDR3 coding DNA: TGTGCCAGCAGCCTCAAGACGGGGGGTGACACCGGGGAGCTGTTTTTT. This chain connects TRBV13 to TRBJ2-2; 7 bases are a match to TRBD2. V was pared by 5 bases and J by 3 bases, with 9 bases of the junction left unmatched. This CDR3 is built from 16 residues. Germline loops: CDR1 PRHDT, CDR2 FYEKMQ (reference sequence).

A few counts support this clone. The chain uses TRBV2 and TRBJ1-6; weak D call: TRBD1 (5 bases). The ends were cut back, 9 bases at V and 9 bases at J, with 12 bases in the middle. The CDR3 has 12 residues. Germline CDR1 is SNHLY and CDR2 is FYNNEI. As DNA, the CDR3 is TGTGCCAGTCGTACAAGGGGTTCACCCCTCCACTTT. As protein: CASRTRGSPLHF. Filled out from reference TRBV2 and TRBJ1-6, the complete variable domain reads EPEVTQTPSHQVTQMGQEVILRCVPISNHLYFYWYRQILGQKVEFLVSFYNNEISEKSEIFDDQFSVERPDGSNFTLKIRSTKLEDSAMYFCASRTRGSPLHFGNGTRLTVT.

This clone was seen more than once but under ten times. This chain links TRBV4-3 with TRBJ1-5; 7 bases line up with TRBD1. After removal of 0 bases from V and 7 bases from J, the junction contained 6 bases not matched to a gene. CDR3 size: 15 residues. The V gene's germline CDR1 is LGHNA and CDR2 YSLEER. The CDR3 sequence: CASSQDYATGQPQHF. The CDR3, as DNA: TGCGCCAGCAGCCAAGATTACGCGACAGGGCAGCCCCAGCATTTT.

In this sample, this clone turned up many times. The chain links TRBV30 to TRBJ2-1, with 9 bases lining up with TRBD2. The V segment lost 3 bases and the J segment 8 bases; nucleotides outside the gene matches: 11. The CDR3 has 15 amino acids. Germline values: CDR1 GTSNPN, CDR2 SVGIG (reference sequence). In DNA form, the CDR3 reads TGTGCCTGGAGCTCCGGGACTAGCTGGGAGCATGAGCAGTTCTTC. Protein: CAWSSGTSWEHEQFF.

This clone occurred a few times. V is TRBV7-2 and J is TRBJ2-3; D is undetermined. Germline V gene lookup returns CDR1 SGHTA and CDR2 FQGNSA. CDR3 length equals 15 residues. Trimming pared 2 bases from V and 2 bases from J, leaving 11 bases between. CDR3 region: CASSLRFTFTDTQYF. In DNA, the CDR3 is TGTGCCAGCAGCTTAAGATTTACATTCACAGATACGCAGTATTTT.

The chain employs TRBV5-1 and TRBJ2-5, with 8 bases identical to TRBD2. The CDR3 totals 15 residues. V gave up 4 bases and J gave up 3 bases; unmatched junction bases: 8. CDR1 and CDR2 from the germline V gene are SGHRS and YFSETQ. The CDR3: CASSRRRGGEETQYF. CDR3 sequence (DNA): TGCGCCAGCAGCCGTCGTCGGGGGGGCGAAGAGACCCAGTACTTC.

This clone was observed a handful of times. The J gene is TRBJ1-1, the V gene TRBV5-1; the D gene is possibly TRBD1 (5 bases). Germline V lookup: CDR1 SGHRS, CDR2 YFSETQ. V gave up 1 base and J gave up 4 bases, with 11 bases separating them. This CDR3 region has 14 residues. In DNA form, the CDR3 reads TGCGCCAGCAGCTTGTACCATCAGGGCACTGAAGCTTTCTTT. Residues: CASSLYHQGTEAFF. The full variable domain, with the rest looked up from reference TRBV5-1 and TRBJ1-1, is KAGVTQTPRYLIKTRGQQVTLSCSPISGHRSVSWYQQTPGQGLQFLFEYFSETQRNKGNFPGRFSGRQFSNSRSEMNVSTLELGDSALYLCASSLYHQGTEAFFGQGTRLTVV.

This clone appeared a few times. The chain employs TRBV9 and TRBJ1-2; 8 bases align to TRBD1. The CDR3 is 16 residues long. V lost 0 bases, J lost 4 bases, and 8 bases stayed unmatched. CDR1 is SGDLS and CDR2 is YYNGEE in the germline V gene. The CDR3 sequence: CASSVDGQGLIYGYTF. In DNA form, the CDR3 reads TGTGCCAGCAGCGTAGACGGACAGGGACTAATCTATGGCTACACCTTC.

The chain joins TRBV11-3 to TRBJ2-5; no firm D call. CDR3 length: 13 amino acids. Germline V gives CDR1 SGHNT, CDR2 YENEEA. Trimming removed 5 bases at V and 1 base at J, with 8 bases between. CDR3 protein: CASSRSAQETQYF. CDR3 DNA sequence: TGTGCCAGCAGCCGAAGCGCCCAAGAGACCCAGTACTTC.

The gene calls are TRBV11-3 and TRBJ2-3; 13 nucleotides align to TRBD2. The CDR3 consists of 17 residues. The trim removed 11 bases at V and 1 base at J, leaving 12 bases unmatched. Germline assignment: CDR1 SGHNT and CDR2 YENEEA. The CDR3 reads CAVKMRGLAGRTDTQYF. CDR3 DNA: TGTGCCGTGAAGATGCGGGGACTAGCGGGGCGCACAGATACGCAGTATTTT.

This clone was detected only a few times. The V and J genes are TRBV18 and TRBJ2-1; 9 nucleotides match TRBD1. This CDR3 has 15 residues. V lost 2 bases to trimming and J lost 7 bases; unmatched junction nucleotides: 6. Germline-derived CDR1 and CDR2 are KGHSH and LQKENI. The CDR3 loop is CASSPRGTGLNEQFF. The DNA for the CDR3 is TGTGCCAGCTCACCAAGAGGGACAGGGCTTAATGAGCAGTTCTTC.

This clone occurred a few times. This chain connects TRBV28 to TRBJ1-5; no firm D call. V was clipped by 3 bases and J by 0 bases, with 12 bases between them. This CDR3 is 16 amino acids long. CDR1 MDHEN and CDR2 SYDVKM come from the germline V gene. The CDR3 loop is CASSLVRSYSNQPQHF. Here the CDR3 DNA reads TGTGCCAGCAGTTTGGTCAGATCGTATAGCAATCAGCCCCAGCATTTT.

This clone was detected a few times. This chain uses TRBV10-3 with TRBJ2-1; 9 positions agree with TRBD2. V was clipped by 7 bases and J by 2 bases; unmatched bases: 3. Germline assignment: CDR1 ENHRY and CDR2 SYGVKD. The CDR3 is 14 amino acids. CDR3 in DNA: TGTGCCATCACCCGCGGGGGGGCCTACAATGAGCAGTTCTTC. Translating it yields CAITRGGAYNEQFF.

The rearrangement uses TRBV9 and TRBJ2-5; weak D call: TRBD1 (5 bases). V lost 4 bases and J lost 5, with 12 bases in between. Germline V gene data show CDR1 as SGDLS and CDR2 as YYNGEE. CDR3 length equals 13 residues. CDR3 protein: CASSSRAGETQYF. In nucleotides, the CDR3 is TGTGCCAGCAGCTCCCGAGCAGGGGAGACCCAGTACTTC.

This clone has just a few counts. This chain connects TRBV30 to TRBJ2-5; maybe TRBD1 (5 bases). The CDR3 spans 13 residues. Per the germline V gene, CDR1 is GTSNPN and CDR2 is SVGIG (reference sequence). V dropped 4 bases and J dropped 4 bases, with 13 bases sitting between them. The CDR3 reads CAWNPGLTETQYF. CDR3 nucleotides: TGTGCCTGGAACCCAGGGTTGACAGAGACCCAGTACTTC.

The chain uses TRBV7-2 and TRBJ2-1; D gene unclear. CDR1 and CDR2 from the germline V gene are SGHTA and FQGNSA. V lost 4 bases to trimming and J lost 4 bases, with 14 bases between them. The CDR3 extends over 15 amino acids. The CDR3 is CASSSSSTIYNEQFF. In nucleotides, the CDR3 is TGTGCCAGCAGCTCGAGCTCAACGATTTACAATGAGCAGTTCTTC.

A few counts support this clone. For the CDR3, the DNA is TGCGCCAGCAGCCCCCGGGAGGGATACTACGAGCAGTACTTC. The encoded protein is CASSPREGYYEQYF. The chain couples TRBV5-1 to TRBJ2-5; 8 bases agree with TRBD2. The J call is in doubt because the DNA end fits TRBJ2-7 better. In germline, CDR1 is SGHRS, CDR2 YFSETQ. CDR3 length: 14 amino acids.

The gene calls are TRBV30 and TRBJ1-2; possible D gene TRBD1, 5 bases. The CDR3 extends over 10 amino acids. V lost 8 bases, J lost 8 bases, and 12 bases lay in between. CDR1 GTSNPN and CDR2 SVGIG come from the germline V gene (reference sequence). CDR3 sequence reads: CAAGGKGYTF. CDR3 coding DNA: TGTGCCGCCGGGGGGAAAGGCTACACCTTC.

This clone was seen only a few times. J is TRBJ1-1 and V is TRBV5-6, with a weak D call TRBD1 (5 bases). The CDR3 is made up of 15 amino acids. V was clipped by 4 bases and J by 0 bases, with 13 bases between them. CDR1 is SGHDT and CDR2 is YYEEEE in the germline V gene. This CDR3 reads CASSQTGQMNTEAFF. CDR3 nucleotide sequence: TGTGCCAGCAGCCAAACAGGACAAATGAACACTGAAGCTTTCTTT.

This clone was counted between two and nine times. CDR3 sequence (DNA): TGTGCCAGCCGCGAGGGAGGGGATCAGCCCCAGCATTTT. Encoded protein: CASREGGDQPQHF. This chain joins TRBV28 and TRBJ1-5, with a possible D match to TRBD1 (5 bases). This CDR3 is 13 amino acids long. Germline lookup yields CDR1 MDHEN and CDR2 SYDVKM. V lost 8 bases and J 5 bases, leaving 13 bases between the germline ends. Variable domain in full (rest from reference TRBV28 and TRBJ1-5): DVKVTQSSRYLVKRTGEKVFLECVQDMDHENMFWYRQDPGLGLRLIYFSYDVKMKEKGDIPEGYSVSREKKERFSLILESASTNQTSMYLCASREGGDQPQHFGDGTRLSIL.

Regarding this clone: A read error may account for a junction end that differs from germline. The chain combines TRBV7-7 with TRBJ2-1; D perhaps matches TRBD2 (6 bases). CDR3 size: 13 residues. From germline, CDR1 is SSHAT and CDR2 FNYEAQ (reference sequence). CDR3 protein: CASSLGLNNEQFF. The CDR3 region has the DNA TGTGCTAGCAGCCTAGGACTAAACAATGAGCAGTTCTTC.

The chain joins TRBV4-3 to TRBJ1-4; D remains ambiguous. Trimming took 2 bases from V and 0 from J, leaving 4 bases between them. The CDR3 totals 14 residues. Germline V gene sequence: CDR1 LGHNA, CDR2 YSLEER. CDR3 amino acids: CASSQSTTNEKLFF. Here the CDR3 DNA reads TGCGCCAGCAGCCAATCAACAACTAATGAAAAACTGTTTTTT.

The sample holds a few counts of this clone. In DNA form, the CDR3 reads TGCGCCAGCAGCTTGGCGGGACGACAGGGGGCCGTTGAAAAACTGTTTTTT. Its protein is CASSLAGRQGAVEKLFF. The rearrangement joins TRBV5-1 to TRBJ1-4; 10 bases match TRBD1. CDR1 is SGHRS and CDR2 is YFSETQ in the germline V gene. With V trimmed by 0 bases and J by 7 bases, 9 bases remained unmatched. This CDR3 is built from 17 residues.

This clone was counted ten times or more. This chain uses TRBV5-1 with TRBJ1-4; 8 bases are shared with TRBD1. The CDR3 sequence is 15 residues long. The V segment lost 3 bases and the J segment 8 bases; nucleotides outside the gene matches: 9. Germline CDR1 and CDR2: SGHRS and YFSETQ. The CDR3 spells CASSSQGAQEEKLFF. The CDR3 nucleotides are TGCGCCAGCAGCTCGCAGGGGGCGCAGGAGGAAAAACTGTTTTTT.

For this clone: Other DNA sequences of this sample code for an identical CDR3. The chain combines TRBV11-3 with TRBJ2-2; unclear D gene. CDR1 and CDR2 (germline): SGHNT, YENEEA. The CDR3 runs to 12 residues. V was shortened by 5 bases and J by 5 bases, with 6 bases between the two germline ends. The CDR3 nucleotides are TGTGCCAGCAGCCCTAATACCGGGGAGCTGTTTTTT. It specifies CASSPNTGELFF.

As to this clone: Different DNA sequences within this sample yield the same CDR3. CDR3 nucleotides: TGCAGCGCAGGACAGGGCGATCAGCCCCAGCATTTT. Protein: CSAGQGDQPQHF. The gene calls are TRBV29-1 and TRBJ1-5; 8 nucleotides align to TRBD1. Trimming removed 7 bases from V and 5 bases from J; junction bases left unmatched: 4. The germline V gene has CDR1 SQVTM and CDR2 ANQGSEA. This CDR3 has 12 amino acids.

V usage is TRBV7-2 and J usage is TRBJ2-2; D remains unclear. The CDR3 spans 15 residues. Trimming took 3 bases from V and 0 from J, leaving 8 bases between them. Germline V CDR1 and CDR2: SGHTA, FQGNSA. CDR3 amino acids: CASSFYTSNTGELFF. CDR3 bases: TGTGCCAGCAGCTTTTACACCTCGAACACCGGGGAGCTGTTTTTT.

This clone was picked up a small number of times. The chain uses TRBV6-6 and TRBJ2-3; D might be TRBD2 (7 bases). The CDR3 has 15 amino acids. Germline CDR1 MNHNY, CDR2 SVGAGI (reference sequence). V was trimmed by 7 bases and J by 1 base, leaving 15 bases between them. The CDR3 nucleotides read TGTGCCAGCACCCCGAAGGGGGGGGGCACAGATACGCAGTATTTT. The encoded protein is CASTPKGGGTDTQYF.